The clone carrying this T cell receptor beta chain was seen more than once but under ten times. Its antigen is as yet unknown. Unique molecular identifiers were attached to individual cDNA molecules. TCRdb processed the 5' RACE reads anew with MiXCR; each CDR3 protein has one entry. Of about 59,000 distinct CDR3 sequences listed, under 15% are singletons. This record comes from a study of early T cells in non-severe SARS-CoV-2 infection. At the level of the study: Sequencing of bulk RNA from unsorted whole blood was done, without chain pairing.

Germline-derived CDR1 and CDR2 are SNHLY and FYNNEI. Trimming cost V 6 bases and J 0 bases, with 11 bases left between them. The CDR3 covers 15 residues. Study outcomes and limitations: The VDJdb matching leaned toward anti-spike CD8 responses and overlooked private and CD4 specificities.

The TCR originated in an adult who was a healthcare worker with PCR-confirmed SARS-CoV-2 infection or an uninfected control (not recorded which). Sequenced sample: whole blood. The chain is built from TRBV2 and TRBJ2-2; no firm D call. CDR3 residues: CASREQLTNTGELFF. CDR3 sequence (DNA): TGTGCCAGCAGGGAGCAGCTAACGAACACCGGGGAGCTGTTTTTT.